This T cell receptor beta chain was sequenced for a study of T cells in Graves' hyperthyroidism and ophthalmopathy. Study-wide results and caveats: Model predictions of ophthalmopathy came a median about six months before onset.

Thyroid ultrasound, orbital computed tomography, clinical symptoms, and serum thyroxine and TRAb underpinned diagnoses. The PBMCs were sourced from fresh peripheral blood (less than 11 ml). The CDR3 spans 14 residues. The germline V gene has CDR1 LNHNV and CDR2 YYDKDF (reference sequence). There were TCR beta CDR3 regions amplified from RNA transcripts. Primed by the HTBI set, a first-round RT-PCR was run on the TCR CDR3. TCRdb independently ran MiXCR on the multiplex PCR reads; one entry per CDR3 protein. The repertoire holds 75,000 to 100,000 distinct CDR3 sequences, with approximately 56% as singletons. This clonotype was seen just once. Its specificity is not known. The junction differs from germline at one of its ends, possibly a read error.

This clonotype was sampled from a woman in her forties with Graves' hyperthyroidism. The rearrangement uses TRBV15 and TRBJ2-7; D might be TRBD2 (6 bases). The sequencing sample was made of blood. The CDR3 region has the DNA TGTGCCGCCAGCAGCTTGGCGGGACCCCCCGGGCAGTACTTC. This translates into CAASSLAGPPGQYF.